This TCR beta chain derives from a study of neoadjuvant nivolumab and ipilimumab in lung cancer (dated by TCRdb to about 2020). Looking at the study overall: Nivolumab was administered intravenously at 3 mg/kg on days 1, 15 and 29, and in the combination arm ipilimumab 1 mg/kg was added on day 1 only. The major pathologic response (MPR) rate in the intention-to-treat population in each study arm was designated as the primary trial endpoint. The study compared TCR repertoires in pretherapy (baseline) peripheral blood with TCR repertoires in tumors resected at surgery following neoadjuvant immune checkpoint blockade. A total of roughly 46 patients with operable NSCLC were treated in the trial, with about 23 randomized to nivolumab monotherapy and roughly 20 randomized to nivolumab plus ipilimumab. Matched pretherapy and resected tumor pairs were analyzed for seven patients, of whom four received nivolumab and three received nivolumab plus ipilimumab. Overall results and qualifications from the work: A positive correlation was observed between pretherapy blood TCR richness and richness in tumors resected after neoadjuvant therapy (Spearman R of about 0.82). Greater TCR richness and clonality were observed in resected tumors than in tumor-adjacent uninvolved lung, and increases were observed in more dual-therapy-treated tumors. No significant correlation was found between TCR clonality and pathologic tumor regression, and only a single major-pathologic-response sample was available for the analysis of TCR clonality versus pathologic tumor regression. A small number of samples was subjected to TCR sequencing. From pretherapy to surgery, tumor T-cell richness and clonality increased in three of three dual-therapy tumors but in only two of four nivolumab-treated tumors.

The CDR3 covers 12 residues, taking in both the cysteine and the phenylalanine. The DNA shown is the 36-base CDR3, in frame from base 1. A distance of 6 bases separates the germline ends of V and J, which lose 2 bases and 4 bases respectively. Per the germline V gene, SGHAT is the CDR1 and FQNNGV is the CDR2. This clone occurred a few times. Its specific antigen is unknown. No qualities accompany the bases; no much larger clone lies one base away. The library relied on the immunoSEQ multiplex PCR assay. Per the authors' processing: Repertoires were summarized by richness and clonality, and significantly expanded and contracted clones were identified between pre- and post-therapy samples. The clones in this table, taken by TCRdb from immuneACCESS, are in-frame only. Not every clone is retained; where verified, under half of the shortfall comes from an unresolved V gene, and the cause of the rest is unknown. V and J calls and clone size are as listed in that table; D and trimming were resolved from the DNA. The sample data list 6,200 or so clones, and around 60% of these were observed just once. Of the sample, approximately 14% is held by the ten largest clones.

The time point label of this sample denotes: at surgical resection after neoadjuvant nivolumab +/- ipilimumab. The samples were taken from NEOSTAR, a phase 2 randomized trial in operable NSCLC that tested neoadjuvant nivolumab or nivolumab plus ipilimumab, followed by surgery. The origin of this receptor is an adult with non-small cell lung cancer. Sequences were derived from tumor tissue, sampled after neoadjuvant nivolumab, alone or with ipilimumab, at or shortly before surgery. The chain couples TRBV11-2 to TRBJ2-7; the D gene is perhaps TRBD1, from 6 matching bases. The DNA is TGTGCCAGCAGCTTAACAGGGTACGAGCAGTACTTC. This translates into CASSLTGYEQYF.